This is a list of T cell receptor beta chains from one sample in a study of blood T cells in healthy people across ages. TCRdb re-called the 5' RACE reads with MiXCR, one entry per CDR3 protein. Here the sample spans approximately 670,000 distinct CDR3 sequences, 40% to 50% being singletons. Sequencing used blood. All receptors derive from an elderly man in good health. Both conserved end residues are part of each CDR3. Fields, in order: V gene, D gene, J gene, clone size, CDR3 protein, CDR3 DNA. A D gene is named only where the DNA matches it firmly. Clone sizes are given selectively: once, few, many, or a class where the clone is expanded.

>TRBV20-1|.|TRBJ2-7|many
CSAPRQINEQYF
TGCAGTGCTCCGAGGCAGATCAACGAGCAGTACTTC
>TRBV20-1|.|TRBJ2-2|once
CSARDGWRKSGVTGELFF
TGCAGTGCTAGAGATGGATGGAGGAAGAGTGGAGTCACCGGGGAGCTGTTTTTT
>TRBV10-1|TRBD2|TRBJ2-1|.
CASSDQRGGPNEQFF
TGCGCCAGCAGTGACCAGCGGGGGGGGCCCAATGAGCAGTTCTTC
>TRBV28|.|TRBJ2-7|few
CASSHLIGTFSSYEQYF
TGTGCCAGCAGTCATCTGATTGGGACCTTCAGCTCCTACGAGCAGTACTTC
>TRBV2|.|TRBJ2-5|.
CASSPTPFSQETRYF
TGTGCCAGCAGTCCGACACCTTTCTCCCAAGAGACCCGGTACTTC
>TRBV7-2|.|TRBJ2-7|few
CASSSRDAFSEQYF
TGTGCCAGCAGCTCCCGGGACGCATTCTCCGAGCAGTACTTC
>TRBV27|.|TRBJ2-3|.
CASSLWTPGAQYF
TGTGCCAGCAGTTTATGGACCCCGGGCGCGCAGTATTTT
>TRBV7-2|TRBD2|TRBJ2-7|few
CASSPAGIYEQYF
TGTGCCAGCAGCCCAGCGGGAATCTACGAGCAGTACTTC
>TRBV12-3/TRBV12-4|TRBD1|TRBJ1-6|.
CASTPTGSNSPLHF
TGTGCCAGCACCCCGACAGGGTCCAATTCACCCCTCCACTTT
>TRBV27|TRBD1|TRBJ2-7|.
CATLRGGQSSYEQYF
TGTGCCACCCTCCGAGGGGGACAGAGCTCCTACGAGCAGTACTTC
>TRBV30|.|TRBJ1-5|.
CAWMVQGSGYRPQHF
TGTGCCTGGATGGTTCAGGGAAGTGGCTATCGGCCCCAGCATTTT
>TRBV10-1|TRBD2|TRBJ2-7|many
CASSEGGSGTGEQYF
TGCGCCAGCAGTGAGGGGGGTAGCGGGACGGGAGAGCAGTACTTC
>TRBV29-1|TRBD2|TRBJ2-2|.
CSVATSGAANTGELFF
TGCAGCGTTGCGACTAGCGGGGCCGCGAACACCGGGGAGCTGTTTTTT
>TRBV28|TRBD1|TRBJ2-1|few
CASSPAQPGQGANEQFF
TGTGCCAGCAGTCCGGCCCAACCGGGACAGGGGGCAAATGAGCAGTTCTTC
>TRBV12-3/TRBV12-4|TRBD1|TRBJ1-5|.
CASSRTGGSQPQHF
TGTGCCAGCAGTCGGACAGGGGGTAGTCAGCCCCAGCATTTT
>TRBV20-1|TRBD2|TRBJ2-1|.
CSAGPRLAGNNEQFF
TGCAGTGCTGGCCCTCGACTAGCGGGGAACAATGAGCAGTTCTTC
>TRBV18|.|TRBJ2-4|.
CASSPRGRDGKNIQYF
TGTGCCAGCTCACCTAGGGGACGGGATGGGAAAAACATTCAGTACTTC
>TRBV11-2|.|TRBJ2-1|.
CASSLSEGYYEQFF
TGTGCCAGCAGCTTATCGGAGGGCTACTATGAGCAGTTCTTC
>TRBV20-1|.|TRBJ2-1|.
CSATAQTNSYNEQFF
TGCAGTGCTACAGCCCAGACTAACTCCTACAATGAGCAGTTCTTC
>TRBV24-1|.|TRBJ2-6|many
CATSDPDGSGANVLTF
TGTGCCACCAGTGATCCCGATGGATCTGGGGCCAACGTCCTGACTTTC
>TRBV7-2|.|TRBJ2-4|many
CASGPGTKNIQYF
TGTGCCAGCGGTCCGGGGACCAAAAACATTCAGTACTTC
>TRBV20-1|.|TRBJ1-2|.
CSAESGHGYTF
TGCAGTGCGGAGTCAGGGCATGGCTACACCTTC
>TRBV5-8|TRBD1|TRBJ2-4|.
CASSSRTGAVNIQYF
TGTGCCAGCAGCTCCCGGACAGGAGCCGTAAACATTCAGTACTTC
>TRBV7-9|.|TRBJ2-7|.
CASSLDDPRTYEQYF
TGTGCCAGCAGCTTAGACGATCCTAGAACCTACGAGCAGTACTTC
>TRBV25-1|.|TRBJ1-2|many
CASFQLGQFYGYTF
TGTGCCAGCTTCCAACTCGGACAGTTCTATGGCTACACCTTC
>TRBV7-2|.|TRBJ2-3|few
CASRLRTGSASTDTQYF
TGTGCCAGCAGATTAAGGACTGGATCGGCTAGCACAGATACGCAGTATTTT
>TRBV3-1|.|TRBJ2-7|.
CASSQGHYYEQYF
TGTGCCAGCAGCCAAGGGCATTACTACGAGCAGTACTTC
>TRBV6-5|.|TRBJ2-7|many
CASRHRDSYEQYF
TGTGCCAGCAGACACCGGGACTCCTACGAGCAGTACTTC